The source of this TCR beta chain is a study of blood T cell repertoires in COVID-19. The wider study: From T cells, B-cell-depleted T cells, or PBMCs came the material, which was cDNA or gDNA.

In the source study's methods: Amplification with reference gene primers provided the estimates of nucleated cell counts. The data were produced by immunoSEQ multiplex PCR, yet TCRdb's version contains in-frame clones alone and is incomplete. For V, J and clone size, that table is used; D and trimming come from the DNA. Of fewer than 250,000 clones listed, roughly 82% are singletons. Trimming took 8 bases from V and 0 from J; bases not matched to a gene: 10. The CDR3 runs 17 residues. Germline loops: CDR1 KGHDR, CDR2 SFDVKD. The TCR originated in an older woman with COVID-19, enrolled during active disease. Sequenced: peripheral blood. The genes are TRBV24-1 and TRBJ2-4, with 9 bases aligning to TRBD2. The CDR3: CATKTAGREGAKNIQYF. CDR3 nucleotides: TGTGCCACCAAAACCGCTGGGCGGGAGGGAGCCAAAAACATTCAGTACTTC.